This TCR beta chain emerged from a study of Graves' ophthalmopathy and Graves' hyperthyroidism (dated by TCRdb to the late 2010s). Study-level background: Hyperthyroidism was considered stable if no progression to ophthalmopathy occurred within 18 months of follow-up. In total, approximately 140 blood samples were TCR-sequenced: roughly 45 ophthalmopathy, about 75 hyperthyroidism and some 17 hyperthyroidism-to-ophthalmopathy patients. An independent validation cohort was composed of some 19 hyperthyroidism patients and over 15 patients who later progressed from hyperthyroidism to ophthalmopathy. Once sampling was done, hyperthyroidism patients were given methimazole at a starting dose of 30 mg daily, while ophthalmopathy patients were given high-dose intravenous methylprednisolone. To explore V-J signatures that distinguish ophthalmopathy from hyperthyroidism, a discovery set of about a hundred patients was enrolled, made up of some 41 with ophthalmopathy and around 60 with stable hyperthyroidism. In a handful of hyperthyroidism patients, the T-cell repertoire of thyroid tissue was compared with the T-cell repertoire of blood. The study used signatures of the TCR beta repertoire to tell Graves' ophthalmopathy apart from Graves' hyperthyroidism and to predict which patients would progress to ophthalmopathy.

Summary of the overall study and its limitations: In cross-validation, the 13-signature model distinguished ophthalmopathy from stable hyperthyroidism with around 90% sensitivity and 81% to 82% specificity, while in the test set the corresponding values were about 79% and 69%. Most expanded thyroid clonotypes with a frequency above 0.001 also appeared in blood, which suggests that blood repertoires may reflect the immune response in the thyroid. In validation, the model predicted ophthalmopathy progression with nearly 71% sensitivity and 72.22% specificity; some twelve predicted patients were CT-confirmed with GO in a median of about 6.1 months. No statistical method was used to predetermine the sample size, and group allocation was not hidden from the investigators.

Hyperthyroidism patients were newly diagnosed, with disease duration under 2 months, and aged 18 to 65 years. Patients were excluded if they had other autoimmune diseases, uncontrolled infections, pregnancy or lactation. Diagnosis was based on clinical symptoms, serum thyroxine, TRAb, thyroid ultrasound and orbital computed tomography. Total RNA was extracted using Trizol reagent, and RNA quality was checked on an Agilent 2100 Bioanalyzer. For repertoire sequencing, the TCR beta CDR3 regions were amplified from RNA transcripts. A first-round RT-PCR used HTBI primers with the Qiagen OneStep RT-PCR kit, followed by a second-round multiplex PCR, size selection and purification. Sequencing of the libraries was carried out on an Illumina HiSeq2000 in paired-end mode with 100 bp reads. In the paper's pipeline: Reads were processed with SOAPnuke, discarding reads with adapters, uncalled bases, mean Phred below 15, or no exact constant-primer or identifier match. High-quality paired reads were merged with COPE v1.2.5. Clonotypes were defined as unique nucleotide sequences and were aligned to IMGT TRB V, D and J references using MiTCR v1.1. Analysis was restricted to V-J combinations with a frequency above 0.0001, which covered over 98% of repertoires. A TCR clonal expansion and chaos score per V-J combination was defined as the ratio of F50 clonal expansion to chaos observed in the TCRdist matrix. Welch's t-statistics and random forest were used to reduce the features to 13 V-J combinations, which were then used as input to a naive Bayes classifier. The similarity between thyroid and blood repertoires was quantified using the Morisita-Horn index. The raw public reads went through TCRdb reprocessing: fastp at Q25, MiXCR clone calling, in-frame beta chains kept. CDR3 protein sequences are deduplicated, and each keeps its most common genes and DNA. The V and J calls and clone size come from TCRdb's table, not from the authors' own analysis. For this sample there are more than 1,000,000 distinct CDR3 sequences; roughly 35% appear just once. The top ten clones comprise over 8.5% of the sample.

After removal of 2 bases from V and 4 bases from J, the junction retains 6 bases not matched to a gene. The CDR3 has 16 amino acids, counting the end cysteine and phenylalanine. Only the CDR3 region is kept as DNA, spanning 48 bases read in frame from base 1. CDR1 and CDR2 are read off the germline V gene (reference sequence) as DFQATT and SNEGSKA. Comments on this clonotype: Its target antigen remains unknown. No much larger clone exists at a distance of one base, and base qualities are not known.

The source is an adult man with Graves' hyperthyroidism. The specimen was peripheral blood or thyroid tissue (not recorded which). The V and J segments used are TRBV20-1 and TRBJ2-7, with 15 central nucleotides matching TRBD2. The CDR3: CSARQGLAGGGYEQYF. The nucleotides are TGCAGTGCTAGACAGGGACTAGCGGGGGGCGGTTACGAGCAGTACTTC.